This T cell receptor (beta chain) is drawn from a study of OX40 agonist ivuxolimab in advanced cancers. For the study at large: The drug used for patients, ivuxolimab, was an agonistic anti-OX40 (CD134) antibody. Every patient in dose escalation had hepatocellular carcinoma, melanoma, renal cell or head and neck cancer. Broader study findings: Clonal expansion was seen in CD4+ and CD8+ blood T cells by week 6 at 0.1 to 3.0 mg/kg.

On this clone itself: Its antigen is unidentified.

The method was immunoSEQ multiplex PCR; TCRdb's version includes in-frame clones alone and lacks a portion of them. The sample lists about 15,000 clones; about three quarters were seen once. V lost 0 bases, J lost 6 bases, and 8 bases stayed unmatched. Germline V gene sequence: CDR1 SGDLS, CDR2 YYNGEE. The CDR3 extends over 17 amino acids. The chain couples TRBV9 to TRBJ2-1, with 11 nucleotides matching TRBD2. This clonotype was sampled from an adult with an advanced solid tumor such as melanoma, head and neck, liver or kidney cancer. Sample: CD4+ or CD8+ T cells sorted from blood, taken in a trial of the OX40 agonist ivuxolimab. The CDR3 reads CASSVEGSGGARNEQFF. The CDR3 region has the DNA TGTGCCAGCAGCGTAGAAGGTAGCGGGGGGGCTCGCAATGAGCAGTTCTTC.